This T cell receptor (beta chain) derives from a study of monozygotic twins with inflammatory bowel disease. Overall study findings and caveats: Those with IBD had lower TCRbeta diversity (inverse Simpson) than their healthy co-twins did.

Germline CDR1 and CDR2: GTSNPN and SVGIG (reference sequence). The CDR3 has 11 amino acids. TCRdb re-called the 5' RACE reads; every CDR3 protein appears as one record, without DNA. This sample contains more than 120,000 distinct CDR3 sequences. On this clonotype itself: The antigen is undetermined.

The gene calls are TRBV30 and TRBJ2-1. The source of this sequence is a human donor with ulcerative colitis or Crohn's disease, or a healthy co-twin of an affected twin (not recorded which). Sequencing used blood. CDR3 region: CACLTLVGQFF. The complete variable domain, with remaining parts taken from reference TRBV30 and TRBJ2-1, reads SQTIHQWPATLVQPVGSPLSLECTVEGTSNPNLYWYRQAAGRGLQLLFYSVGIGQISSEVPQNLSASRPQDRQFILSSKKLLLSDSGFYLCACLTLVGQFFGPGTRLTVL.